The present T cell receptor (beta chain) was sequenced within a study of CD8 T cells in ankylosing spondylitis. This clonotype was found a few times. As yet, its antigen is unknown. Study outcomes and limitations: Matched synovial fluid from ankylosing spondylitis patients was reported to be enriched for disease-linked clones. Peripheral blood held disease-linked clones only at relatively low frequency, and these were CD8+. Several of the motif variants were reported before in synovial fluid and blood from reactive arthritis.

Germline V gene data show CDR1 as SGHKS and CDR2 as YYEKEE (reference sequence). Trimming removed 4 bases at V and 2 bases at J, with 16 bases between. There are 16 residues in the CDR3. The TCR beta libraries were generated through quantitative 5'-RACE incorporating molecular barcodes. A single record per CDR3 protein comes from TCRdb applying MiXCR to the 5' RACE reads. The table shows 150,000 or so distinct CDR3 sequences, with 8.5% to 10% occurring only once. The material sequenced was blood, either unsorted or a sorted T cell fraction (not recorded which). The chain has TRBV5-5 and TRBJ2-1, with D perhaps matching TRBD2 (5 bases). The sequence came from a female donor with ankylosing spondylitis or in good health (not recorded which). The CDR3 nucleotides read TGTGCCAGCAGCGTCTCCGGGATTTATACCTACAATGAGCAGTTCTTC. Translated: CASSVSGIYTYNEQFF.